These 17 T cell receptor gamma chains were sequenced from one sample in a study of Vδ1+ human thymocytes. Extracted RNA was reverse transcribed into cDNA. The CDR3 regions were amplified by multiplex PCR from V-gene primers to a constant-region primer. TCRdb re-called clones from the multiplex PCR reads using CATT. This sample has tens of thousands of gamma-chain clones, with around 18% found just once. No cognate antigen is known for these TCRs. Study conclusions and caveats: Highly polyclonal TRG and TRD repertoires with Gaussian CDR3 length distributions appeared in thymus.

Source material: Vdelta1+ gamma-delta thymocytes from the thymus. Noted subset: FACS-sorted CD3+ TCRalphabeta- TCRVdelta1+ TCRVdelta2- thymocytes. The receptor set was obtained from a boy less than two years old who had congenital heart surgery.

The count of this clone is one. Other DNA sequences in the same sample also yield this CDR3. The J gene is TRGJ1 or TRGJ2, the V gene TRGV2. The J segment lost 5 bases and the V segment lost 1 base, leaving 8 bases of the junction unmatched. The CDR3 extends over 14 amino acids. Per the germline V gene, CDR1 is EGSNGY and CDR2 is YDSYNSKV. CDR3 sequence: CATWDGPSDYKKLF. The CDR3 DNA is TGTGCCACCTGGGACGGCCCCAGCGATTATAAGAAACTCTTT.

The V call is TRGV4, the J call TRGJ1 or TRGJ2. CDR3 length: 14 amino acids. The trim removed 2 bases at V and 2 bases at J, leaving 6 bases unmatched. Germline-derived CDR1 and CDR2 are EGSTGY and YDSYTSSV. The DNA of the CDR3 is TGTGCCACCTGGGATGCTCCCCATTATTATAAGAAACTCTTT. It is translated as CATWDAPHYYKKLF.

A few counts support this clone. The same CDR3 is also encoded by other DNA sequences in this sample. This chain links TRGV9 with TRGJ1 or TRGJ2. V shed 4 bases, J shed 3 bases, and the junction held 6 bases outside the gene matches. This CDR3 comprises 13 residues. Germline lookup yields CDR1 GITISATS and CDR2 ISYDGTV (reference sequence). CDR3 sequence reads: CALWERFYYKKLF. The CDR3 DNA reads as TGTGCCTTGTGGGAAAGGTTTTATTATAAGAAACTCTTT.

A word on this clone: This sample includes further DNA sequences coding for the same CDR3. The chain carries TRGV2 and TRGJ1 or TRGJ2. V dropped 0 bases and J dropped 7; count of bases not matched to a gene: 9. Germline loops: CDR1 EGSNGY, CDR2 YDSYNSKV. This CDR3 is built from 14 residues. CDR3 nucleotide sequence: TGTGCCACCTGGGACGGGCCTCTGGGGTATAAGAAACTCTTT. It is translated as CATWDGPLGYKKLF.

This clone occurred a few times. The chain has TRGV2 and TRGJ1 or TRGJ2. The CDR3 has 12 residues. V shed 6 bases and J 7 bases; nucleotides not matched to a gene: 9. Per the germline V gene, CDR1 is EGSNGY and CDR2 is YDSYNSKV. CDR3: CATWFLYYKKLF. CDR3 sequence (DNA): TGTGCCACCTGGTTTCTTTACTATAAGAAACTCTTT.

The V gene is TRGV8, the J gene TRGJP1. The V segment lost 5 bases and the J segment 9 bases; nucleotides outside the gene matches: 3. The CDR3 consists of 11 residues. Per the germline V gene, CDR1 is VENAVY and CDR2 is YDSYNSRV. In nucleotides, the CDR3 is TGTGCCACCTGGGCAAGTTGGTTCAAGATATTT. Protein product: CATWASWFKIF.

The V and J genes are TRGV3 and TRGJ1 or TRGJ2. After removal of 0 bases from V and 0 bases from J, the junction contained 8 bases not matched to a gene. Germline CDR1 and CDR2: VTNTFY and YDVSTARD (reference sequence). The CDR3 has 16 residues. The CDR3 spells CATWDRRLSNYYKKLF. DNA of the CDR3: TGTGCCACCTGGGACAGGCGACTCTCGAATTATTATAAGAAACTCTTT.

The V and J genes are TRGV4 and TRGJ1 or TRGJ2. From germline, CDR1 is EGSTGY and CDR2 YDSYTSSV. The CDR3 runs 14 residues. Germline trimming cut 0 bases from V and 7 bases from J; bases unmatched to any gene: 9. CDR3 sequence (DNA): TGTGCCACCTGGGATGGGCAGGGTTACTATAAGAAACTCTTT. This sequence encodes CATWDGQGYYKKLF.

Concerning this clone itself: The TCRdb protein fails to match the DNA translation at residue 3; the protein reported here was translated from the DNA. The chain links TRGV5 to TRGJ1 or TRGJ2. In germline, CDR1 is VINAFY, CDR2 YDVSNSKD. The CDR3 extends over 11 amino acids. CDR3 sequence: CASWDWYKKLF. CDR3 sequence (DNA): TGTGCCAGCTGGGACTGGTATAAGAAACTCTTT.

The chain links TRGV4 to TRGJ1 or TRGJ2. This CDR3 comprises 14 residues. CDR1 is EGSTGY and CDR2 is YDSYTSSV in the germline V gene. With V trimmed by 1 base and J by 3 bases, 6 bases remained unmatched. CDR3 nucleotides: TGTGCCACCTGGGATGGTGCGACTTATTATAAGAAACTCTTT. It is translated as CATWDGATYYKKLF.

The chain carries TRGV9 and TRGJ1 or TRGJ2. J gave up 9 bases and V 3 bases, and 8 bases lay outside the gene matches. The CDR3 spans 12 residues. The V gene's germline CDR1 is GITISATS and CDR2 ISYDGTV (reference sequence). In DNA, the CDR3 is TGTGCCTTGTGGGAGTATAGTTGTAAGAAACTCTTT. It encodes CALWEYSCKKLF.

This clone turned up a few times. Other DNA sequences in this sample translate to the same CDR3. V is TRGV2 and J is TRGJ1 or TRGJ2. CDR3 length: 12 amino acids. The ends lost 0 bases at V and 10 bases at J; junction bases unmatched: 6. Germline CDR1 reads EGSNGY; CDR2 reads YDSYNSKV. Here the CDR3 DNA reads TGTGCCACCTGGGACGGGGTCGGGAAGAAACTCTTT. Protein product: CATWDGVGKKLF.

The sample holds one count of this clone. Distinct nucleotide sequences in the sample also encode this CDR3. The chain carries TRGV5 and TRGJ1 or TRGJ2. V was pared by 4 bases and J by 12 bases, with 3 bases of the junction left unmatched. The CDR3 length is 9 residues. Germline V gene sequence: CDR1 VINAFY, CDR2 YDVSNSKD. CDR3 in amino acids: CATWEWKLF. In nucleotides, the CDR3 is TGTGCCACCTGGGAGTGGAAACTCTTT.

The chain combines TRGV9 with TRGJ1 or TRGJ2. This CDR3 region has 14 residues. In germline, CDR1 is GITISATS, CDR2 ISYDGTV (reference sequence). V lost 0 bases, J lost 6 bases, and 8 bases stayed unmatched. CDR3 in DNA: TGTGCCTTGTGGGAGGTGAAAAGGGGTTATAAGAAACTCTTT. Its translation is CALWEVKRGYKKLF.

This clone was counted only a few times. Other DNA sequences in this sample translate to the same CDR3. The genes are TRGV2 and TRGJP2. V lost 1 base, J lost 11 bases, and 10 bases stayed unmatched. CDR3 length: 14 residues. Germline CDR1 and CDR2: EGSNGY and YDSYNSKV. The DNA for the CDR3 is TGTGCCACCTGGGACGGCGTATCCCCCTGGATCAAGACGTTT. Encoded protein: CATWDGVSPWIKTF.

The chain couples TRGV2 to TRGJP2. V was pared by 5 bases and J by 0 bases, with 3 bases of the junction left unmatched. The germline V gene encodes CDR1 EGSNGY and CDR2 YDSYNSKV. The CDR3 spans 14 residues. DNA for the CDR3: TGTGCCACCTGGGCTGATAGTAGTGATTGGATCAAGACGTTT. Residues: CATWADSSDWIKTF.

The rearrangement links TRGV9 to TRGJ1 or TRGJ2. This CDR3 has 15 amino acids. The trim removed 0 bases at V and 2 bases at J, leaving 7 bases unmatched. Germline CDR1 and CDR2: GITISATS and ISYDGTV (reference sequence). The CDR3 sequence is CALWEVLVDYYKKLF. In DNA form, the CDR3 reads TGTGCCTTGTGGGAGGTGCTGGTGGATTATTATAAGAAACTCTTT.